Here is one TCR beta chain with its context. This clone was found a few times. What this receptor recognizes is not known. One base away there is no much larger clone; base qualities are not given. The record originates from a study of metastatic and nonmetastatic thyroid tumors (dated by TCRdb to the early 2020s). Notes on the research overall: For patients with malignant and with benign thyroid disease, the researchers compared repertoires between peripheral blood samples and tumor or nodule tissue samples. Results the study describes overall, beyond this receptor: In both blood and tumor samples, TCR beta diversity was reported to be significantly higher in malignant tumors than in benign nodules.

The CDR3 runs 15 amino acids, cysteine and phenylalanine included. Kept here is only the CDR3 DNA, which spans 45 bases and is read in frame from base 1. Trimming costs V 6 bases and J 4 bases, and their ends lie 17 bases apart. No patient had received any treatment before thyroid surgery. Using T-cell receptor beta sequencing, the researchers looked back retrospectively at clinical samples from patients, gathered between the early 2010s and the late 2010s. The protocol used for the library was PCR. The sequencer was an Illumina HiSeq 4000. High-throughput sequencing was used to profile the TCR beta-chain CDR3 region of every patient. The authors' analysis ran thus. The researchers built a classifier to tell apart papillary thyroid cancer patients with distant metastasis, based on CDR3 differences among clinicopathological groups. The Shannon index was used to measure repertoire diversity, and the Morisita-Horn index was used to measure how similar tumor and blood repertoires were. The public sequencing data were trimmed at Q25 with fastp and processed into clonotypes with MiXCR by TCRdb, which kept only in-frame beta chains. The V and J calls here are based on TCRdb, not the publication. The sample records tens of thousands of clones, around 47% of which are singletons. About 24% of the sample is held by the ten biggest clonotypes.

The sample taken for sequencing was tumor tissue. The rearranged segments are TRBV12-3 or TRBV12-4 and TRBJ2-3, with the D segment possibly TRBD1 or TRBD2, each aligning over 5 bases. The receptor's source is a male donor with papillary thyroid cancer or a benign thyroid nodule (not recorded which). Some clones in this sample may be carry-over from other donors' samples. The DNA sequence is TGTGCCAGCAGCCCCGGGACGCTACCCTCAGATACGCAGTATTTT. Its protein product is CASSPGTLPSDTQYF.